The 21 T cell receptor beta chains below come from one sample, sequenced in a study of cytomegalovirus exposure and HLA in healthy donors. 13 Jbeta primers and 60 Vbeta primers were used for the PCR. Assay used: immunoSEQ multiplex PCR; TCRdb lists only in-frame clones, some missing. Altogether around 160,000 clones are present, around four fifths being singletons, with the ten largest covering less than 10%. Sequencing used PBMCs. The receptors stem from a man younger than 30 in good health and CMV-seropositive.

In DNA, the CDR3 is TGTGCCAGTTGCCCTCTCCCCCGTGGACAGGGGGCAGGAAGAAGCACTGAAGCTTTCTTT. This sequence encodes CASCPLPRGQGAGRSTEAFF. The rearrangement uses TRBV19 and TRBJ1-1; 11 bases fit TRBD1. CDR1 is LNHDA and CDR2 is SQIVND in the germline V gene (reference sequence). V shed 8 bases, J shed 4 bases, and the junction held 24 bases outside the gene matches. CDR3 length equals 20 residues.

The chain joins TRBV25-1 to TRBJ2-1, with D maybe TRBD1 (6 bases). V lost 3 bases and J 5 bases, leaving 14 bases between the germline ends. Per germline, CDR1 MGHDK and CDR2 SYGVNS. The CDR3 is made up of 15 amino acids. CDR3: CASSDSRDTNNEQFF. The CDR3 bases are TGTGCCAGCAGTGATTCCCGGGACACCAACAATGAGCAGTTCTTC.

The rearrangement links TRBV5-6 to TRBJ1-4; TRBD1 matches 8 bases. CDR3 length equals 15 residues. V lost 0 bases and J lost 5; bases outside the gene matches: 3. Germline V CDR1 and CDR2: SGHDT, YYEEEE. CDR3 sequence (DNA): TGTGCCAGCAGCTTGGTTCGGGACAGGAATGAAAAACTGTTTTTT. It codes for CASSLVRDRNEKLFF.

This clone was observed a few times. The gene calls are TRBV28 and TRBJ2-1; TRBD1 matches at 7 bases. The CDR3 runs to 14 residues. The V and J ends lost 6 bases and 2 bases, in that order; junction bases with no gene match: 4. Germline CDR1 is MDHEN and CDR2 is SYDVKM. The CDR3 DNA is TGTGCCAGCAGCCCTGGGACAGCCTACAATGAGCAGTTCTTC. The encoded protein is CASSPGTAYNEQFF.

The rearrangement joins TRBV6-1 to TRBJ1-1, with D perhaps matching TRBD1 (6 bases). V lost 7 bases and J lost 0, with 12 bases in between. This CDR3 spans 14 amino acids. From germline, CDR1 is MNHNS and CDR2 SASEGT. Here the CDR3 reads CASTHRTVNTEAFF. The CDR3 bases are TGTGCCAGCACCCACAGGACAGTGAACACTGAAGCTTTCTTT.

The chain is built from TRBV7-9 and TRBJ2-3; 7 bases agree with TRBD2. The CDR3 loop spans 17 amino acids. Trimming cost V 3 bases and J 2 bases; bases outside gene matches: 11. Per germline, CDR1 SEHNR and CDR2 FQNEAQ (reference sequence). This CDR3 is CASSFKARELITDTQYF. DNA of the CDR3: TGTGCCAGCAGCTTCAAAGCGCGGGAGCTAATCACAGATACGCAGTATTTT.

V gene TRBV18 combines with J gene TRBJ2-5; 12 nucleotides match TRBD2. Losses at the gene ends were 6 bases for V and 4 bases for J; bases not matched to a gene: 0. This CDR3 contains 13 residues. CDR1 is KGHSH and CDR2 is LQKENI in the germline V gene. CDR3 in amino acids: CASSTSGRETQYF. DNA for the CDR3: TGTGCCAGCTCGACTAGCGGGAGAGAGACCCAGTACTTC.

The V call is TRBV7-3, the J call TRBJ2-1; D remains ambiguous. Trimming took 2 bases from V and 8 from J, leaving 10 bases between them. Germline V gives CDR1 SGHTA, CDR2 FQGTGA. There are 13 residues in the CDR3. CDR3 region: CASSLAPFDEQFF. CDR3 coding DNA: TGTGCCAGCAGCTTAGCGCCCTTCGATGAGCAGTTCTTC.

The V and J genes are TRBV28 and TRBJ2-1, with a weak D call TRBD1 (6 bases). Per germline, CDR1 MDHEN and CDR2 SYDVKM. With 6 bases removed from V and 8 bases from J, the gap between germline ends came to 35 bases. The length of the CDR3 is 20 residues. CDR3 sequence: CASRTRDPRDGRGRFDEQFF. CDR3 bases: TGTGCCAGCAGGACCCGCGACCCGAGGGATGGCAGGGGAAGATTCGATGAGCAGTTCTTC.

The rearrangement links TRBV5-1 to TRBJ2-3; 10 bases are shared with TRBD2. This CDR3 comprises 16 residues. The V gene end was trimmed by 0 bases and the J gene end by 5 bases; junction bases not matched to a gene: 6. CDR1 is SGHRS and CDR2 is YFSETQ in the germline V gene. Here the CDR3 DNA reads TGCGCCAGCAGCTTGGGAGGGACTAGCGTTGTAGATACGCAGTATTTT. Amino acid sequence: CASSLGGTSVVDTQYF. Filled out from reference TRBV5-1 and TRBJ2-3, the complete variable domain reads KAGVTQTPRYLIKTRGQQVTLSCSPISGHRSVSWYQQTPGQGLQFLFEYFSETQRNKGNFPGRFSGRQFSNSRSEMNVSTLELGDSALYLCASSLGGTSVVDTQYFGPGTRLTVL.

The chain uses TRBV4-1 and TRBJ2-7; no clear D gene. The V gene lost 4 bases and the J gene lost 2 bases, with 15 bases spanning the gap. Germline loops: CDR1 MGHRA, CDR2 YSYEKL. The length of the CDR3 is 15 residues. The CDR3 loop reads CASSRSPGGTYEQYF. CDR3 coding DNA: TGCGCCAGCAGCCGGAGCCCTGGCGGTACCTACGAGCAGTACTTC.

Comment on this clone: An end of the junction differs from the germline gene, which may be a read error. The chain joins TRBV27 to TRBJ1-2; tentatively, D is TRBD1 (5 bases). CDR1 is MNHEY and CDR2 is SMNVEV in the germline V gene (reference sequence). CDR3 length: 12 amino acids. CDR3 nucleotide sequence: TGTGCCAGCGGAAAGGACACCTATGGCTACGCCTTC. Translated: CASGKDTYGYAF.

The chain recombines TRBV7-9 with TRBJ1-3; 8 bases are a match to TRBD1. The J segment lost 0 bases and the V segment lost 8 bases, leaving 6 bases of the junction unmatched. Germline CDR1 is SEHNR and CDR2 is FQNEAQ (reference sequence). The CDR3 consists of 15 residues. CDR3 DNA sequence: TGTGCCAGCCAGGGGGCCGTCCTCTCTGGAAACACCATATATTTT. Translating it yields CASQGAVLSGNTIYF.

The V and J genes are TRBV14 and TRBJ2-2; no firm D call. Germline lookup yields CDR1 SGHDN and CDR2 FVKESK. The CDR3 sequence is 14 residues long. V was trimmed by 1 base and J by 2 bases, leaving 5 bases between them. CDR3 DNA: TGTGCCAGCAGCCAAGGGGCCAACACCGGGGAGCTGTTTTTT. This codes for CASSQGANTGELFF.

This clone came up once. V gene TRBV19 combines with J gene TRBJ1-1; D remains unclear. The CDR3 is made up of 13 amino acids. Germline V lookup: CDR1 LNHDA, CDR2 SQIVND (reference sequence). V was shortened by 0 bases and J by 4 bases, with 6 bases between the two germline ends. This CDR3 is CASSIEQSTEAFF. The CDR3 nucleotides are TGTGCCAGTAGTATAGAACAGAGCACTGAAGCTTTCTTT.

The chain uses TRBV19 and TRBJ2-7, with 7 bases identical to TRBD1. The CDR3 runs to 14 residues. V lost 3 bases and J lost 6; bases outside the gene matches: 8. Germline V gene lookup returns CDR1 LNHDA and CDR2 SQIVND (reference sequence). CDR3 DNA: TGTGCCAGTAGTATCATCTCGGGGACAGCCGAGCAGTACTTC. It is translated as CASSIISGTAEQYF.

V usage is TRBV28 and J usage is TRBJ1-2; D is possibly TRBD1 (5 bases). This CDR3 spans 16 amino acids. The germline gives CDR1 MDHEN, CDR2 SYDVKM. Trimming removed 3 bases at V and 2 bases at J, with 16 bases between. The DNA for the CDR3 is TGTGCCAGCAGTTTTGCGGGGACGGAACTCAACTATGGCTACACCTTC. Its protein is CASSFAGTELNYGYTF.

The gene calls are TRBV27 and TRBJ1-1; D unresolved. Trimming removed 3 bases at V and 6 bases at J, with 14 bases between. CDR1 is MNHEY, CDR2 SMNVEV, per germline (reference sequence). This CDR3 is 14 amino acids long. This CDR3 is CASSFRQVPSEAFF. CDR3 nucleotides: TGTGCCAGCAGTTTCAGGCAGGTCCCCTCTGAAGCTTTCTTT.

This clone was seen only a few times. The V and J genes are TRBV10-3 and TRBJ2-2; possibly TRBD2 for D (7 bases). Germline V lookup: CDR1 ENHRY, CDR2 SYGVKD. There are 14 residues in the CDR3. V shed 8 bases and J shed 6 bases, with 16 bases lying between them. The CDR3 region has the DNA TGTGCCATCTTCCGTGGGGGGGCCTCCGGGGAGCTGTTTTTT. This encodes CAIFRGGASGELFF.

This chain uses TRBV7-9 with TRBJ1-3, with no clear D. The CDR3 contains 13 residues. Germline V gene sequence: CDR1 SEHNR, CDR2 FQNEAQ (reference sequence). The V end lost 11 bases, the J end lost 0 bases, and 11 bases lay between the germline ends. The CDR3 DNA follows: TGTGCCGGCCTCCCGTACTCTGGAAACACCATATATTTT. It is translated as CAGLPYSGNTIYF.

V and J are TRBV7-2 and TRBJ2-7; 7 bases line up with TRBD1. The CDR3 consists of 15 residues. Germline values: CDR1 SGHTA, CDR2 FQGNSA. V was pared by 5 bases and J by 1 base, with 8 bases of the junction left unmatched. The CDR3 DNA sequence: TGTGCCAGCAGCGCCCGGGACAGCTCTTCCTACGAGCAGTACTTC. It specifies CASSARDSSSYEQYF.